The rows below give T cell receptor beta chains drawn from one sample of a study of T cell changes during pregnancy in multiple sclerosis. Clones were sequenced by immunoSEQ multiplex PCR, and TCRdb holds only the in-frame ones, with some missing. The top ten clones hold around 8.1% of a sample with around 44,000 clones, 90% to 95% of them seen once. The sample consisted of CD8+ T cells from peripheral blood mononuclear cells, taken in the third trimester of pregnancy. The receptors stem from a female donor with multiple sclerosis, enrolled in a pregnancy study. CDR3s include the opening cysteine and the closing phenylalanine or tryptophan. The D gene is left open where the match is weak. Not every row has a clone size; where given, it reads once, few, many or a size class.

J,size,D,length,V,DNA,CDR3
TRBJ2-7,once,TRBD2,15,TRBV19,TGTGCCAGTTCATTGCTAGCGGGAGCTGTCTACGAGCAGTACTTC,CASSLLAGAVYEQYF
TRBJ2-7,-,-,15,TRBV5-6,TGTGCCAGCAGCCCTGAGACTTCCCTAACCTACGAGCAGTACTTC,CASSPETSLTYEQYF
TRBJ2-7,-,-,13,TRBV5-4,TGTGCCAGCAGCGCTTTCGACTCAGTCGAGCAGTACTTC,CASSAFDSVEQYF
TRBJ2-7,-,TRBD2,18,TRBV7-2,TGTGCCAGCAGCTTATCCCGGGCTAGCGGGAGGGCCTCCTACGAGCAGTACTTC,CASSLSRASGRASYEQYF
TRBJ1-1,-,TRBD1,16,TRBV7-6,TGTGCCAGCAGCTCTATCCCCGGGACAGCGAGAGGCGAAGCTTTCTTT,CASSSIPGTARGEAFF
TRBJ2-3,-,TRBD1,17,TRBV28,TGTGCCAGCAGTGCAACCGCCGGGACAGGTTCCACAGATACGCAGTATTTT,CASSATAGTGSTDTQYF
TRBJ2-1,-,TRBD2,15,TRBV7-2,TGTGCCAGCAGCTTAGGGGCTAGCGGGAGAGATGAGCAGTTCTTC,CASSLGASGRDEQFF
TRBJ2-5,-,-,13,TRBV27,TGTGCCAGCCGTACAGGGTACCAAGAGACCCAGTACTTC,CASRTGYQETQYF
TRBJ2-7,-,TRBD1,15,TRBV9,TGTGCCAGCAGCGAACAGGGGGCGCGGATGGGCGAGCAGTACTTC,CASSEQGARMGEQYF
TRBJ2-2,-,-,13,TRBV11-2,TGTGCCACCAACAACGGGGACACCGGGGAGCTGTTTTTT,CATNNGDTGELFF
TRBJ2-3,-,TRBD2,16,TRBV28,TGTGCCAGCAGCCCCCCGGGACTACGAGGCACAGATACGCAGTATTTT,CASSPPGLRGTDTQYF
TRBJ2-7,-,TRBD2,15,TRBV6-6,TGTGCCAGCAGCCACGGACTAGCGGGAGTAGAAGAGCAGTACTTC,CASSHGLAGVEEQYF
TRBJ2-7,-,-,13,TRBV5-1,TGCGCCAGCAGCTTGGCCACAGGGTACGAGCAGTACTTC,CASSLATGYEQYF
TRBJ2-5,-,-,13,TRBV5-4,TGTGCCAGCAGCTTCCCAGGGGGGGAGACCCAGTACTTC,CASSFPGGETQYF
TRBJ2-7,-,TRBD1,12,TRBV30,TGTGCCTGGGGACGAAACATCAACAGGGGAGACTTC,CAWGRNINRGDF
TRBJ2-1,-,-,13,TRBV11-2,TGTGCCAGCAGCGCCCGACTAGACAATGAGCAGTTCTTC,CASSARLDNEQFF
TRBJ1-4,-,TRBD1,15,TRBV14,TGTGCCAGCAGCTTACAGGGGGCGCCAATGGAAAAACTGTTTTTT,CASSLQGAPMEKLFF
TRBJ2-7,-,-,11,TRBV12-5,TGTGCTAGTGGTTTATATGACGAGCAGTACTTC,CASGLYDEQYF
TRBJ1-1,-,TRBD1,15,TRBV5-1,TGCGCCAGCAGCTTGGGACAGGGAATGAACACTGAAGCTTTCTTT,CASSLGQGMNTEAFF
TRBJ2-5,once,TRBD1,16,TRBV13,TGTGCCAGCAGCAGATACCGGGACAGGGAACAAGAGACCCAGTACTTC,CASSRYRDREQETQYF
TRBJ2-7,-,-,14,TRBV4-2,TGTGCCAGCAGCCAAGATTTCCAGGGCTACGAGCAGTACTTC,CASSQDFQGYEQYF
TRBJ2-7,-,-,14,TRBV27,TGTGCCAGCAGCTCGGGACTTTGGTTATACGAGCAGTACTTC,CASSSGLWLYEQYF
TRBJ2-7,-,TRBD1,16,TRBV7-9,TGTGCCAGCAGCTTAACACAGGGGGTAAGGCCCTACGAGCAGTACTTC,CASSLTQGVRPYEQYF
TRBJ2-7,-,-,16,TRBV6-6,TGTGCCAGCAGTTACTCCAGGTTTTTATACTCCTACGAGCAGTACTTC,CASSYSRFLYSYEQYF
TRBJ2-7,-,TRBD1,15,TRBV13,TGTGCCAGCAGCTACTCAGGGGACAGGGATGCAGGGCAGTACTTC,CASSYSGDRDAGQYF
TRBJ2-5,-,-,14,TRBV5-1,TGCGCCAGCGGCTCCGGACAGACCCAAGAGACCCAGTACTTC,CASGSGQTQETQYF
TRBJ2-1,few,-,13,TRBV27,TGTGCCAGCAGTTTTTCGGGGTATCATGAGCAGTTCTTC,CASSFSGYHEQFF
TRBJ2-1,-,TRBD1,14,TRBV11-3,TGTGCCAGCAGCCCCCGGACAGGGTACAATGAGCAGTTCTTC,CASSPRTGYNEQFF
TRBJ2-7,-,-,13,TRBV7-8,TGTGCCAGCAGCCCCGACCGGGGGAACGAGCAGTACTTC,CASSPDRGNEQYF
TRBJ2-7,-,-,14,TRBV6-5,TGTGCCAGCAGTCCTGGAGGCACCTCCTACGAGCAGTACTTC,CASSPGGTSYEQYF
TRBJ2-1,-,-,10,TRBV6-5,TGTGCCTCAGGGGCTGGGGAGCAGTTCTTC,CASGAGEQFF